This TCR beta chain was found in a study of PD-1 blockade in classical Hodgkin lymphoma. In every patient, relapse followed autologous stem cell transplantation, while exposure to brentuximab vedotin differed. Isolation of CD4+ T cells from thawed PBMCs was performed by magnetic negative selection. Germline lookup yields CDR1 SGDLS and CDR2 YYNGEE. The CDR3 runs to 15 residues. The ends lost 3 bases at V and 4 bases at J; junction bases unmatched: 4. Here immunoSEQ multiplex PCR was the method, and the copy in TCRdb shows in-frame clones only, minus some. This sample has around 23,000 clones, with roughly 84% found just once.

V and J are TRBV9 and TRBJ2-2, with TRBD1 identical over 9 bases. The TCR originated in a human donor with classical Hodgkin lymphoma. This specimen was CD4+ T cells from blood, taken at baseline. CDR3 DNA: TGTGCCAGCAGCGGAGACAGGGGGTTCACCGGGGAGCTGTTTTTT. Its translation is CASSGDRGFTGELFF.